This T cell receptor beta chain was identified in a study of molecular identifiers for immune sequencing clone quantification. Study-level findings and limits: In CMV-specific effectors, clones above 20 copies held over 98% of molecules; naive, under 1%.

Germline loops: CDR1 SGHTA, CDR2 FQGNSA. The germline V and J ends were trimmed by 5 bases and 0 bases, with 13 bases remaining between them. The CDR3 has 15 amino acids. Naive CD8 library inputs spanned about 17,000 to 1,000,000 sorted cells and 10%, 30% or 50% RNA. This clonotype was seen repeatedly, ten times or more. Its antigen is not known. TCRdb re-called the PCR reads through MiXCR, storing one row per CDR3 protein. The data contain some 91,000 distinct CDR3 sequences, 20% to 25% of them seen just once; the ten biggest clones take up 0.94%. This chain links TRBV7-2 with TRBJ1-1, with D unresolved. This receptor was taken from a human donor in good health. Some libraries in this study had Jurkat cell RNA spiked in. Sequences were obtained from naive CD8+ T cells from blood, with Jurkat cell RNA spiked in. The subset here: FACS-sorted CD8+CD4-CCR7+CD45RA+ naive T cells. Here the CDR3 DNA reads TGTGCCAGCAGCGCAGTACAGAGCATGAACACTGAAGCTTTCTTT. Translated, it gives CASSAVQSMNTEAFF.